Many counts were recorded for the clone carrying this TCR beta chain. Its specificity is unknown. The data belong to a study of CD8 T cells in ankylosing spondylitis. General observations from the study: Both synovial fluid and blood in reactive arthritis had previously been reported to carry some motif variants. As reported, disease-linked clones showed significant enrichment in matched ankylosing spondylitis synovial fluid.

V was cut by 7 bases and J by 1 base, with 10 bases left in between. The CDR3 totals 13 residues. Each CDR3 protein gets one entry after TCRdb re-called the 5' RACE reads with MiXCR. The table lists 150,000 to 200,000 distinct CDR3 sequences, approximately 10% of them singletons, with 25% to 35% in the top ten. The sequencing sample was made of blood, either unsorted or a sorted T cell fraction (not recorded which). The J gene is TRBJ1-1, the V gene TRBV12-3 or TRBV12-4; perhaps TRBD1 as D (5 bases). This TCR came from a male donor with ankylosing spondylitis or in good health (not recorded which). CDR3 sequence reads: CASKGQANTEAFF. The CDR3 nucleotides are TGTGCCAGCAAGGGGCAGGCGAACACTGAAGCTTTCTTT.